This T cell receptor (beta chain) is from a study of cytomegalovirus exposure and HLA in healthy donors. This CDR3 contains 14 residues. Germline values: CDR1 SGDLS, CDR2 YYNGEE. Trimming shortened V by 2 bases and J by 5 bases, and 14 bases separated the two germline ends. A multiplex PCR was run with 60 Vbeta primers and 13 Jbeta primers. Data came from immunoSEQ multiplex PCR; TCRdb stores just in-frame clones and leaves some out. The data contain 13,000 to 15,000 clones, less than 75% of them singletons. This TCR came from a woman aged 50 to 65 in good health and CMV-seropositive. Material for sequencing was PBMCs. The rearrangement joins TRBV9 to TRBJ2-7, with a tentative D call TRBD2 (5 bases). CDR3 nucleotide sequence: TGTGCCAGCAGCGTTGGACTGGGAGCCCACGAGCAGTACTTC. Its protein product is CASSVGLGAHEQYF.